A selection of T cell receptor beta chains follows, all from one sample in a study of blood T cells in healthy people across ages. One entry per CDR3 protein results from TCRdb running MiXCR on the 5' RACE reads. Found here are about 640,000 distinct CDR3 sequences, about 30% of them singletons; the top ten hold more than 15%. Sample: blood. Receptor source: a woman aged 80 or over in good health. CDR3s leave out the opening cysteine and the closing phenylalanine or tryptophan. Fields, in order: J gene, V gene, CDR3 protein.

j_call: TRBJ1-4
v_call: TRBV7-9
cdr3_aa: ASSLTAGFIEKLF

j_call: TRBJ2-3
v_call: TRBV20-1
cdr3_aa: SARQAGFPDTQY

j_call: TRBJ1-5
v_call: TRBV5-6
cdr3_aa: ASSLEPAQPQH

j_call: TRBJ2-1
v_call: TRBV20-1
cdr3_aa: SARKTSGGLDEQF

j_call: TRBJ2-5
v_call: TRBV7-9
cdr3_aa: ASSFRLAETQY

j_call: TRBJ2-3
v_call: TRBV7-6
cdr3_aa: ASSQGGRATDTQY

j_call: TRBJ2-2
v_call: TRBV5-1
cdr3_aa: ASSWTQRGTGELF

j_call: TRBJ1-6
v_call: TRBV9
cdr3_aa: ASSDRDNYNSPLH

j_call: TRBJ2-1
v_call: TRBV9
cdr3_aa: ASSVGDLVNEQF

j_call: TRBJ1-2
v_call: TRBV5-1
cdr3_aa: AAGTHGYT

j_call: TRBJ2-5
v_call: TRBV20-1
cdr3_aa: SAVNRGQGERGGQY

j_call: TRBJ1-5
v_call: TRBV28
cdr3_aa: ASSSPDRGENQPQH

j_call: TRBJ2-7
v_call: TRBV4-3
cdr3_aa: ASSQDLWAVPPYEQY

j_call: TRBJ1-1
v_call: TRBV3-1
cdr3_aa: ASSQDRTGFSTEAF

j_call: TRBJ1-5
v_call: TRBV20-1
cdr3_aa: SARDSTSGGNQPQH

j_call: TRBJ2-5
v_call: TRBV5-6
cdr3_aa: ASSSVHPGQETQY

j_call: TRBJ1-4
v_call: TRBV11-2
cdr3_aa: ASSLRLGSVDEKLF

j_call: TRBJ2-3
v_call: TRBV7-2
cdr3_aa: ASSRGLGERTTQY

j_call: TRBJ1-6
v_call: TRBV20-1
cdr3_aa: SARDQVTGNSPLH

j_call: TRBJ1-2
v_call: TRBV30
cdr3_aa: AWSLFNRGFYGYT

j_call: TRBJ2-1
v_call: TRBV7-9
cdr3_aa: ASSSTLAGASYNEQF

j_call: -
v_call: TRBV7-2
cdr3_aa: ASSLDGSRAKNIQY

j_call: TRBJ1-2
v_call: TRBV5-6
cdr3_aa: VSSLGTGIDGYT

j_call: TRBJ2-5
v_call: TRBV7-2
cdr3_aa: ASSPTGVLQEAQY

j_call: TRBJ2-2
v_call: TRBV10-3
cdr3_aa: AIRDRVLDTGELF

j_call: TRBJ1-2
v_call: TRBV5-1
cdr3_aa: ASSSRDRGSNYGYT

j_call: TRBJ2-5
v_call: TRBV7-2
cdr3_aa: ASSFQGIEETQY

j_call: TRBJ2-1
v_call: TRBV6-2/TRBV6-3
cdr3_aa: ASSYLSLRGEQF

j_call: TRBJ1-4
v_call: TRBV5-1
cdr3_aa: ASSLRAQSGTANEKLF

j_call: TRBJ2-1
v_call: TRBV7-2
cdr3_aa: ASSPPLTSNEQF

j_call: TRBJ2-5
v_call: TRBV6-5
cdr3_aa: ASSPGLGQESRTQY

j_call: TRBJ2-7
v_call: TRBV6-5
cdr3_aa: ASSYSDKGYEQY

j_call: TRBJ1-2
v_call: TRBV7-2
cdr3_aa: ASSLGSEYGYT

j_call: TRBJ1-2
v_call: TRBV18
cdr3_aa: ASSPRPGADPNYGYT

j_call: TRBJ2-7
v_call: TRBV5-1
cdr3_aa: ASSPPTAQQY

j_call: TRBJ1-1
v_call: TRBV16
cdr3_aa: ASSQSSEAF

j_call: TRBJ2-1
v_call: TRBV5-1
cdr3_aa: ASSIVGRGYNEQF

j_call: TRBJ2-1
v_call: TRBV29-1
cdr3_aa: SATGLGSHNEQF

j_call: TRBJ2-1
v_call: TRBV27
cdr3_aa: ASSSGLAGGRQF

j_call: TRBJ1-2
v_call: TRBV7-9
cdr3_aa: ASSRTDRGDGYT

j_call: TRBJ1-1
v_call: TRBV18
cdr3_aa: ASSPNRQAQNTEAF